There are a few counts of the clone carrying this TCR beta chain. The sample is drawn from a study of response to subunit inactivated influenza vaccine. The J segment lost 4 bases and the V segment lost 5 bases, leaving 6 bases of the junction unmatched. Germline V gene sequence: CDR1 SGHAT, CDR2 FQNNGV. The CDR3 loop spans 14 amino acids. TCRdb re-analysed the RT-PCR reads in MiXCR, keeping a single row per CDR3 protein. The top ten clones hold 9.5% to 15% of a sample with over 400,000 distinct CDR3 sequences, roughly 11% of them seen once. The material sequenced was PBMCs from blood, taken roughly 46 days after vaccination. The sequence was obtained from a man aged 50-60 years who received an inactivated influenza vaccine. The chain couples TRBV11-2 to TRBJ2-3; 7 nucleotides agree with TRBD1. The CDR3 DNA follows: TGTGCCAGCAGCCTGGTGACAGGGCCAGATACGCAGTATTTT. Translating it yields CASSLVTGPDTQYF. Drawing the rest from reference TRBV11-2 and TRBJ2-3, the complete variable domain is EAGVAQSPRYKIIEKRQSVAFWCNPISGHATLYWYQQILGQGPKLLIQFQNNGVVDDSQLPKDRFSAERLKGVDSTLKIQPAKLEDSAVYLCASSLVTGPDTQYFGPGTRLTVL.